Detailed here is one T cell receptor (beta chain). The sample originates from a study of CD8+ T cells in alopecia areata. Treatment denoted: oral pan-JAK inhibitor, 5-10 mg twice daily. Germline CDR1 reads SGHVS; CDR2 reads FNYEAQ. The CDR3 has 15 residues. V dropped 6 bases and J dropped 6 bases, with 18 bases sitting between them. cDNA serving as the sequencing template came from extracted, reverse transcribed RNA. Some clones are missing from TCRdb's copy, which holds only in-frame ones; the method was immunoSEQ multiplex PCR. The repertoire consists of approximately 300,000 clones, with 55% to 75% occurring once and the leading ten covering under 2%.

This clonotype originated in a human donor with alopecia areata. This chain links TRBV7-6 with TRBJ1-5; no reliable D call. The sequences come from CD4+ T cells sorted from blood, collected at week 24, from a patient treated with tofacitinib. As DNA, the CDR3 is TGTGCCAGCAGTCCAGCCTTGGCGGCGGGTCAGCCCCAGCATTTT. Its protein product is CASSPALAAGQPQHF.